The 16 T cell receptor beta chains reported below all come from one sample, sequenced in a study of blood T cell repertoires in COVID-19 (dated by TCRdb to the early 2020s). Library generation was performed with the immunoSEQ multiplex PCR assay. The table comes from immuneACCESS by way of TCRdb, which keeps in-frame sequences with V and J called. Part of the clones is missing from these tables; in studies checked, under half for an unresolved V gene and the rest for unknown reasons. This sample lists fewer than 400,000 clones; 80% to 90% were detected once. Roughly 2% of the sample is in the top ten clones. Sequenced sample: PBMCs or T cells enriched from blood (not recorded which). The receptor source for this set is a young man who had recovered from COVID-19.

The chain links TRBV4-2 to TRBJ1-4, with D possibly matching TRBD1 (6 bases). Germline V CDR1 and CDR2: LGHNA, YNFKEQ. The CDR3 loop spans 16 amino acids. The germline V and J ends were trimmed by 0 bases and 5 bases, with 13 bases remaining between them. The CDR3 DNA follows: TGTGCCAGCAGCCAAGATGCGGGGGCCTCAAATGAAAAACTGTTTTTT. Amino acid sequence: CASSQDAGASNEKLFF.

In this sample, this clone turned up once. The rearrangement links TRBV18 to TRBJ1-6; D is perhaps TRBD1 (5 bases). The V end lost 2 bases, the J end lost 8 bases, and 10 bases lay between the germline ends. Germline V gene lookup returns CDR1 KGHSH and CDR2 LQKENI. This CDR3 has 14 amino acids. CDR3 protein: CASSPTGDDSPLHF. DNA for the CDR3: TGTGCCAGCTCACCAACGGGGGACGATTCACCCCTCCACTTT.

The chain joins TRBV6-1 to TRBJ1-5; D unclear. The germline gives CDR1 MNHNS, CDR2 SASEGT. The CDR3 runs 13 residues. V shed 3 bases and J shed 6 bases, with 9 bases lying between them. The chain's CDR3 is CASSDQVSQPQHF. The CDR3 DNA follows: TGTGCCAGCAGTGATCAGGTCAGTCAGCCCCAGCATTTT.

This clone showed up just once. The rearrangement joins TRBV3-1 (or the pseudogene TRBV3-2) to TRBJ2-7; possibly TRBD2 for D (6 bases). V was shortened by 3 bases and J by 2 bases, with 14 bases between the two germline ends. This CDR3 is built from 15 residues. Germline V gene data show CDR1 as LGHDT and CDR2 as YNNKEL (reference sequence). The CDR3 DNA reads as TGTGCCAGCAGCCAGATGTCCGGGGGTCCCTACGAGCAGTACTTC. This codes for CASSQMSGGPYEQYF.

In this sample, this clone turned up a few times. V and J are TRBV5-6 and TRBJ1-6, with D possibly being TRBD1 (6 bases). In germline, CDR1 is SGHDT, CDR2 YYEEEE. Trimming cost V 4 bases and J 9 bases, with 11 bases left between them. This CDR3 has 13 amino acids. The CDR3 is CASSGRTASPLHF. DNA for the CDR3: TGTGCCAGCAGCGGACGGACAGCTTCACCCCTCCACTTT.

This clone was found a few times. The chain recombines TRBV5-1 with TRBJ2-1; 10 bases fit TRBD1. Germline loops: CDR1 SGHRS, CDR2 YFSETQ. V lost 4 bases to trimming and J lost 3 bases; unmatched junction nucleotides: 1. The CDR3 runs 14 residues. The CDR3 DNA reads as TGCGCCAGCAGCAGGGACAGGGGCTACAATGAGCAGTTCTTC. Residues: CASSRDRGYNEQFF.

The rearrangement joins TRBV27 to TRBJ1-1; D gene unclear. Trimming took 2 bases from V and 3 from J, leaving 7 bases between them. CDR3 size: 13 residues. Germline V CDR1 and CDR2: MNHEY, SMNVEV (reference sequence). Here the CDR3 DNA reads TGTGCCAGCAGTTTAATGGGCTACACTGAAGCTTTCTTT. As protein: CASSLMGYTEAFF.

The chain carries TRBV11-2 and TRBJ2-5; TRBD2 aligns across 10 bases. This CDR3 comprises 15 residues. From germline, CDR1 is SGHAT and CDR2 FQNNGV. J lost 2 bases, V lost 5 bases, and 5 bases had no gene match. CDR3 region: CASSPLTSGQETQYF. In DNA, the CDR3 is TGTGCCAGCAGCCCCCTGACTAGCGGGCAAGAGACCCAGTACTTC.

The chain employs TRBV18 and TRBJ1-4; D gene unclear. CDR3 length equals 13 residues. V lost 3 bases and J lost 8, with 10 bases in between. Germline V lookup: CDR1 KGHSH, CDR2 LQKENI. The CDR3 DNA reads TGTGCCAGCTCACCGGAACCGGGGGAAAAACTGTTTTTT. This codes for CASSPEPGEKLFF. Drawing the rest from reference TRBV18 and TRBJ1-4, the complete variable domain is NAGVMQNPRHLVRRRGQEARLRCSPMKGHSHVYWYRQLPEEGLKFMVYLQKENIIDESGMPKERFSAEFPKEGPSILRIQQVVRGDSAAYFCASSPEPGEKLFFGSGTQLSVL.

J is TRBJ1-2 and V is TRBV19; D may be TRBD1 (5 bases). The germline V and J ends were trimmed by 6 bases and 0 bases, with 11 bases remaining between them. Germline values: CDR1 LNHDA, CDR2 SQIVND (reference sequence). CDR3 length: 14 residues. The CDR3 nucleotides are TGTGCCAGTAGGGTCCGGGGGACTAACTATGGCTACACCTTC. It specifies CASRVRGTNYGYTF.

This chain uses TRBV4-1 with TRBJ1-2; 12 nucleotides line up with TRBD1. CDR1 is MGHRA and CDR2 is YSYEKL in the germline V gene. The CDR3 is 14 residues long. Germline trimming cut 5 bases from V and 7 bases from J; bases unmatched to any gene: 5. The CDR3 sequence is CASSGGQGASGYTF. The CDR3 coding sequence is TGCGCCAGCAGCGGGGGACAGGGGGCGAGTGGCTACACCTTC.

The rearrangement joins TRBV9 to TRBJ1-4; no firm D call. V gave up 7 bases and J gave up 6 bases, with 13 bases separating them. This CDR3 region has 13 residues. Germline V CDR1 and CDR2: SGDLS, YYNGEE. CDR3 sequence reads: CASGSGGHEKLFF. The CDR3 DNA is TGTGCCAGCGGATCGGGAGGTCATGAAAAACTGTTTTTT.

The chain joins TRBV13 to TRBJ1-3; maybe TRBD1 (6 bases). Trimming shortened V by 3 bases and J by 3 bases, and 9 bases separated the two germline ends. Germline CDR1 is PRHDT and CDR2 is FYEKMQ (reference sequence). This CDR3 comprises 14 residues. CDR3 residues: CASSFSGVGNTIYF. In DNA, the CDR3 is TGTGCCAGCAGCTTTTCAGGGGTTGGAAACACCATATATTTT.

The chain joins TRBV19 to TRBJ2-1, with TRBD1 identical over 7 bases. Germline CDR1 LNHDA, CDR2 SQIVND (reference sequence). V lost 7 bases, J lost 9 bases, and 9 bases stayed unmatched. The CDR3 totals 13 residues. The CDR3 DNA follows: TGTGCCAGTATCCAGACAGGGTCAGGTGAGCAGTTCTTC. It is translated as CASIQTGSGEQFF.

The V and J genes are TRBV19 and TRBJ1-4; 9 bases align to TRBD1. The germline CDR1 and CDR2 sequences are LNHDA and SQIVND (reference sequence). The CDR3 length is 14 residues. Trimming cost V 6 bases and J 4 bases; bases outside gene matches: 3. CDR3 sequence reads: CASSRDRVNEKLFF. The CDR3 DNA reads as TGTGCCAGTAGCAGGGACAGGGTTAATGAAAAACTGTTTTTT.

The chain joins TRBV27 to TRBJ1-2; D perhaps matches TRBD1 (5 bases). V lost 5 bases and J 4 bases, leaving 20 bases between the germline ends. Germline values: CDR1 MNHEY, CDR2 SMNVEV (reference sequence). The CDR3 is made up of 16 amino acids. CDR3 nucleotides: TGTGCCAGCAGTCCCCAATTCGTGGGGGGACCCTATGGCTACACCTTC. Its translation: CASSPQFVGGPYGYTF.